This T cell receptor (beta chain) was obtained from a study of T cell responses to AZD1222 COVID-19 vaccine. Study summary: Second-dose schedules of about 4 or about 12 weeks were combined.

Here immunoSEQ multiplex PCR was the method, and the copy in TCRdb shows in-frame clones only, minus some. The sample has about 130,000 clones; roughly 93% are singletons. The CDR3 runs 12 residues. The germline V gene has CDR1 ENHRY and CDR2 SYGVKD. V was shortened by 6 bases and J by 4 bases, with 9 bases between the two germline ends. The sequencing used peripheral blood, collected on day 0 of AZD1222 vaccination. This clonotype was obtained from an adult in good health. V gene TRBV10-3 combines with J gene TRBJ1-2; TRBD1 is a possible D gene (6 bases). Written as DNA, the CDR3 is TGTGCCATCAGACTACAGGGCTATGGCTACACCTTC. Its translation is CAIRLQGYGYTF.